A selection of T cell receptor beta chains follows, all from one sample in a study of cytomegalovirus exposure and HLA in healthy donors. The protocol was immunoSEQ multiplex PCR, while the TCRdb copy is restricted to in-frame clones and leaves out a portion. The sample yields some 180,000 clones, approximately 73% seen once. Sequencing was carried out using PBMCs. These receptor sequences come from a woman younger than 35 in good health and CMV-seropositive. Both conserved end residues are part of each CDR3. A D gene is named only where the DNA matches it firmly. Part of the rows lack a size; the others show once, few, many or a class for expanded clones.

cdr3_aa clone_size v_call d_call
CASSVGTVMNTEAFF NA TRBV9 NA
CASSPPRTGSYGYTF NA TRBV9 NA
CASKEGTSRIQETQYF NA TRBV5-1 TRBD2
CASRRAGVTDTQYF once TRBV5-1 TRBD2
CASSPQKFYEQYF few TRBV19 NA
CASSWDRNTEAFF once TRBV6-5 TRBD1
CASSWAAGGSSYEQYF NA TRBV11-1 TRBD2
CASSSRRLAGAYEQYF NA TRBV6-5 TRBD2
CASSPSGTEAFF medium-sized TRBV5-6 NA
CASSEAGRGYEQYF NA TRBV6-1 TRBD1
CASSLAGGEETQYF NA TRBV7-2 TRBD1
CASSAPPGLAGGGDEQFF few TRBV19 TRBD2
CASSSPSETQYF few TRBV9 NA
CASSRRWGSNSYEQYF NA TRBV4-3 NA
CASSRDRGSTGELFF NA TRBV6-6 TRBD1
CASTGGYQETQYF NA TRBV2 TRBD1
CASSYTENTEAFF few TRBV6-5 NA
CASRTSSTNEKLFF NA TRBV19 NA
CATSRPGQGNQPQHF NA TRBV15 TRBD1
CASRSGDQETQYF few TRBV6-5 NA
CASSLMASGAGEQYF NA TRBV7-9 TRBD2
CATSRDQGKVVTQYF NA TRBV15 NA
CASSLEDFYEQYF once TRBV7-2 NA
CASSLDRSEQYF once TRBV5-4 NA
CASSLAGGSTEAFF NA TRBV5-1 TRBD1